Described below is a single T cell receptor (beta chain) sequence and its context. Germline loops: CDR1 ENHRY, CDR2 SYGVKD. V gave up 2 bases and J gave up 6 bases, with 13 bases separating them. The CDR3 has 14 amino acids. This entry comes from a study of T cell responses to AZD1222 COVID-19 vaccine. The method was immunoSEQ multiplex PCR; TCRdb's version includes in-frame clones alone and lacks a portion of them. The sample holds over 120,000 clones; under 95% are singletons and the top ten take 1.9%. Specimen: peripheral blood, collected on day 0 of AZD1222 vaccination. The source is an adult in good health. The chain uses TRBV10-3 and TRBJ1-2, with D perhaps TRBD1 (5 bases). The CDR3 nucleotides read TGTGCCATCAGTGAGCTCGGGGTCAGGGATGGCTACACCTTC. As protein: CAISELGVRDGYTF.